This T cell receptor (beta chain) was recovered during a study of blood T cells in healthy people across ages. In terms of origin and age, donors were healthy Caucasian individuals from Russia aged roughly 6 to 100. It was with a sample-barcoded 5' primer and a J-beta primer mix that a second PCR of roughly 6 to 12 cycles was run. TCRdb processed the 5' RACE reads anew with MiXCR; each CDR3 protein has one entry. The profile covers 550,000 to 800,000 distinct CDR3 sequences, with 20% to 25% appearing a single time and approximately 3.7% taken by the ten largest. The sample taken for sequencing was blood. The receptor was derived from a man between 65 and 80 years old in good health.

CDR3 nucleotides: TGTGCCACCAGCAGAGATTCGCGGGGCGAGGAGACCCAGTACTTC. Protein sequence: CATSRDSRGEETQYF. The genes are TRBV15 and TRBJ2-1, with TRBD2 as a possible D gene (6 bases). Judging by the DNA end, TRBJ2-5 fits better; the J call may be wrong. CDR1 and CDR2 from the germline V gene are LNHNV and YYDKDF (reference sequence). The CDR3 is 15 amino acids.